The subject of this entry is one T cell receptor beta chain. Its cognate antigen is unknown. The junction and the germline gene differ at one end; a read error may be behind it. For bulk TCR libraries, previously described methods and listed TCR primers were used. Each CDR3 protein gets one entry after TCRdb re-called the PCR reads with MiXCR. The sample includes some 580,000 distinct CDR3 sequences, less than 30% of them seen just once. The data were obtained in a study of molecular identifiers for immune sequencing clone quantification. Study-wide results and limits: Clone sizes that are highly expanded could be underestimated when identical TCR molecules share a barcode. The study found clones above 20 RNA copies held over 98% of effector molecules and under 1% in naive cells.

The CDR3 loop spans 16 amino acids. Germline CDR1 reads MDHEN; CDR2 reads SYDVKM. Sorting selected naive CD8 T cells with a CD8+CD4-CCR7+CD45RA+ phenotype. J is TRBJ2-2 and V is TRBV28; no clear D gene. The TCR originated in a human donor in good health. Some libraries in this study had Jurkat cell RNA spiked in. Sample: naive CD8+ T cells from blood, with Jurkat cell RNA spiked in. Subset here: FACS-sorted CD8+CD4-CCR7+CD45RA+ naive T cells. The DNA of the CDR3 is TGTGCCAGCAGTTTATTGGGCTCTCAGAACACCCGGGAGCTGTTTTTT. Its protein is CASSLLGSQNTRELFF.